Below, 18 T cell receptor beta chains from the same sample are listed, as sequenced in a study of shared clonotypes between healthy human individuals. Assay: immunoSEQ multiplex PCR; the TCRdb copy retains only in-frame clones and omits some. Found here are millions of clones, 95% of them singletons; the top ten hold approximately 0.13%. Specimen: naive CD4+ T cells sorted from blood. Subset specified: CD45RA+ positively selected. The receptors were sampled from a man younger than 35 in good health.

The chain couples TRBV7-9 to TRBJ1-3; 8 positions match TRBD1. CDR3 length equals 16 residues. V lost 5 bases, J lost 6 bases, and 12 bases stayed unmatched. Germline-derived CDR1 and CDR2 are SEHNR and FQNEAQ (reference sequence). The CDR3 is CASSRTGGEVLNTIYF. The CDR3 nucleotides read TGTGCCAGCAGCAGAACAGGGGGAGAGGTTCTAAACACCATATATTTT.

Comments on this clone: Within the sample, other DNA sequences also encode this same CDR3. The V and J genes are TRBV9 and TRBJ1-6; TRBD1 might be the D (5 bases). There are 17 residues in the CDR3. Germline CDR1 SGDLS, CDR2 YYNGEE. Trimming removed 0 bases at V and 0 bases at J, with 10 bases between. The chain's CDR3 is CASSVGGGSSYNSPLHF. CDR3 DNA sequence: TGTGCCAGCAGCGTAGGCGGGGGTAGCTCCTATAATTCACCCCTCCACTTT.

V usage is TRBV7-9 and J usage is TRBJ2-7; no clear D gene. CDR1 and CDR2 (germline): SEHNR, FQNEAQ (reference sequence). The CDR3 runs to 15 residues. With 1 base removed from V and 0 bases from J, the gap between germline ends came to 10 bases. CDR3 sequence: CASSLEVFSSYEQYF. The CDR3 DNA sequence: TGTGCCAGCAGCTTAGAGGTCTTTAGCTCCTACGAGCAGTACTTC.

The chain employs TRBV27 and TRBJ2-5; D not resolved. Looked up from germline, CDR1 is MNHEY and CDR2 is SMNVEV (reference sequence). V dropped 3 bases and J dropped 5 bases, with 13 bases sitting between them. The CDR3 is 14 amino acids. This chain's CDR3 is CASSFLGFMETQYF. The CDR3 DNA reads as TGTGCCAGCAGTTTCCTGGGGTTCATGGAGACCCAGTACTTC.

The chain couples TRBV7-2 to TRBJ2-7; D is uncertain. With 3 bases removed from V and 3 bases from J, the gap between germline ends came to 15 bases. The CDR3 totals 15 residues. Germline V gives CDR1 SGHTA, CDR2 FQGNSA. CDR3 region: CASSLGWVENYEQYF. CDR3 bases: TGTGCCAGCAGCTTGGGGTGGGTGGAGAACTACGAGCAGTACTTC.

In its sample, this clone was seen once. V is TRBV10-3 and J is TRBJ2-5; 8 bases map to TRBD1. This CDR3 region has 16 residues. The germline gives CDR1 ENHRY, CDR2 SYGVKD. Losses at the gene ends were 3 bases for V and 1 base for J; bases not matched to a gene: 7. CDR3 amino acids: CAISDSRQGIQETQYF. For the CDR3, the DNA is TGTGCCATCAGTGACTCACGACAGGGGATCCAAGAGACCCAGTACTTC.

This sequence joins TRBV9 and TRBJ1-5; D gene unclear. This CDR3 is 14 amino acids long. V gave up 2 bases and J gave up 3 bases, with 9 bases separating them. Per the germline V gene, CDR1 is SGDLS and CDR2 is YYNGEE. The CDR3 nucleotides read TGTGCCAGCAGCGTTAAACAGTACAATCAGCCCCAGCATTTT. This codes for CASSVKQYNQPQHF. Full variable domain (remainder filled in from reference TRBV9 and TRBJ1-5): DSGVTQTPKHLITATGQRVTLRCSPRSGDLSVYWYQQSLDQGLQFLIQYYNGEERAKGNILERFSAQQFPDLHSELNLSSLELGDSALYFCASSVKQYNQPQHFGDGTRLSIL.

J is TRBJ2-2 and V is TRBV11-3; 9 nucleotides agree with TRBD2. The CDR3 is 18 residues long. V trimming: 5 bases; J trimming: 3 bases; junction bases outside the gene matches: 13. Per the germline V gene, CDR1 is SGHNT and CDR2 is YENEEA. CDR3 in amino acids: CASSEARAGGWDTGELFF. The CDR3, as DNA: TGTGCCAGCAGCGAGGCGCGAGCGGGAGGTTGGGACACCGGGGAGCTGTTTTTT.

The rearrangement links TRBV5-4 to TRBJ2-2; D may be TRBD2 (5 bases). Germline CDR1 and CDR2: SGHNT and YYREEE (reference sequence). The CDR3 sequence is 16 residues long. The ends were cut back, 0 bases at V and 1 base at J, with 10 bases in the middle. The CDR3, as DNA: TGTGCCAGCAGCTTGGGCGGGTATCAGAACACCGGGGAGCTGTTTTTT. Protein sequence: CASSLGGYQNTGELFF.

This rearrangement joins TRBV27 to TRBJ1-2, with 11 bases identical to TRBD1. Unmatched junction bases numbered 4, after V lost 5 bases and J lost 8 bases. This CDR3 is built from 13 residues. Looked up from germline, CDR1 is MNHEY and CDR2 is SMNVEV (reference sequence). CDR3 sequence: CASSPGQGVGYTF. CDR3 in DNA: TGTGCCAGCAGTCCGGGACAGGGGGTGGGCTACACCTTC.

Comments on this clone: Different DNA sequences within this sample yield the same CDR3. The rearrangement links TRBV6-5 to TRBJ2-1, with D uncertain. Trimming shortened V by 6 bases and J by 1 base, and 10 bases separated the two germline ends. Germline V gives CDR1 MNHEY, CDR2 SVGAGI. The CDR3 is made up of 14 amino acids. CDR3 amino acids: CASSLGQSYNEQFF. CDR3 nucleotide sequence: TGTGCCAGCAGCCTCGGCCAGTCCTACAATGAGCAGTTCTTC.

J is TRBJ2-7 and V is TRBV7-3; 7 positions agree with TRBD1. Per the germline V gene, CDR1 is SGHTA and CDR2 is FQGTGA. The J segment lost 2 bases and the V segment lost 5 bases, leaving 6 bases of the junction unmatched. The CDR3 loop spans 14 amino acids. The CDR3: CASSPRQGAYEQYF. CDR3 nucleotides: TGTGCCAGCAGCCCGAGACAGGGTGCCTACGAGCAGTACTTC.

The V and J genes are TRBV7-9 and TRBJ2-5; 8 nucleotides line up with TRBD1. Germline-derived CDR1 and CDR2 are SEHNR and FQNEAQ (reference sequence). This CDR3 has 15 amino acids. The junction had 7 bases not matched to a gene; V was cut back by 3 bases and J by 4 bases. The CDR3 DNA is TGTGCCAGCAGCTTGGGCAGGGGGCGAGGAGAGACCCAGTACTTC. This encodes CASSLGRGRGETQYF.

V and J are TRBV10-3 and TRBJ1-3; D uncertain. Trimming stripped 3 bases from V and 0 bases from J, with 9 bases between. Germline-derived CDR1 and CDR2 are ENHRY and SYGVKD. This CDR3 is built from 15 residues. The CDR3: CAISDRGDSGNTIYF. The CDR3 DNA follows: TGTGCCATCAGTGACCGGGGAGACTCTGGAAACACCATATATTTT.

The chain carries TRBV2 and TRBJ2-5; 8 bases fit TRBD1. CDR3 length: 13 amino acids. Germline assignment: CDR1 SNHLY and CDR2 FYNNEI. J gave up 5 bases and V 6 bases, and 5 bases lay outside the gene matches. The DNA for the CDR3 is TGTGCCAGCAGGCCAACAGGGGGGGAGACCCAGTACTTC. This gives the protein CASRPTGGETQYF.

V and J are TRBV5-1 and TRBJ2-7; perhaps D is TRBD1 or TRBD2 (5 bases each). V lost 4 bases and J lost 2, with 16 bases in between. The germline CDR1 and CDR2 sequences are SGHRS and YFSETQ. The CDR3 is 15 amino acids. The CDR3: CASSPGPMGTYEQYF. The CDR3 coding sequence is TGCGCCAGCAGCCCGGGGCCTATGGGTACCTACGAGCAGTACTTC.

The rearrangement joins TRBV21-1 to TRBJ2-2; the table's D gene call, TRBD1, was not cross checked with the DNA. TRBV21-1 is given as a pseudogene. CDR3 length: 16 residues. CDR3 nucleotide sequence: TGTGCCAGCAGCAAGCTTGACAGGGTTCAAGCCGGGGAGCTGTTTTTT. It specifies CASSKLDRVQAGELFF.

J is TRBJ1-4 and V is TRBV2; TRBD1 aligns across 7 bases. The CDR3 sequence is 15 residues long. Germline CDR1 reads SNHLY; CDR2 reads FYNNEI. Trimming removed 5 bases from V and 2 bases from J; junction bases left unmatched: 5. The CDR3 reads CASSQLQGTNEKLFF. Written as DNA, the CDR3 is TGTGCCAGCAGTCAGTTACAGGGGACTAATGAAAAACTGTTTTTT.